This is a list of T cell receptor beta chains from one sample in a study of T cell responses to AZD1222 COVID-19 vaccine. Using immunoSEQ multiplex PCR, the repertoire was profiled, and TCRdb retains in-frame clones only, with some absent. This table has about 120,000 clones, about 91% appearing once. The starting material was peripheral blood, obtained 28 days after the second AZD1222 dose. The origin of the receptors is an adult who received the AZD1222 COVID-19 vaccine. CDR3s include the opening cysteine and the closing phenylalanine or tryptophan. The order of the fields is V gene, clone size, CDR3 protein. The size of a clone is reported for some rows only, either as once, few or many, or as a class for expanded clones.

TRBV3-1/TRBV3-2,NA,CASSQVSRRLPAYNEQFF
TRBV7-7,NA,CASSPSIEGPTDTQYF
TRBV5-6,NA,CASAVNKGQYYGYTF
TRBV2,NA,CASNERGVTEKLFF
TRBV7-9,NA,CASSPQGPYGYTF
TRBV19,once,CASSTYGEKLFF
TRBV6-1,NA,CASSVSGGAGRNTIYF
TRBV18,once,CASSPGQANYGYTF
TRBV19,few,CASSDRGVNTEAFF
TRBV5-1,NA,CASSSGTGGTEAFF
TRBV20-1,NA,CSASTLDFGGKTQYF
TRBV7-3,once,CASSLTIKETQYF
TRBV18,NA,CASSSREGIEKLFF
TRBV6-4,NA,CASSDRGGAGANVLTF
TRBV27,NA,CASSLAVREKLFF
TRBV19,NA,CASSSGGSMNTEAFF
TRBV7-9,NA,CASSLVSGDNEQFF
TRBV7-2,NA,CASSPGGPYEQYF
TRBV6-2/TRBV6-3,NA,CASSPQGGGQPQHF
TRBV19,NA,CASSMSFGELFF
TRBV10-1,NA,CASSESGTGKETQYF
TRBV5-1,NA,CASSLVTGQAFF
TRBV11-2,once,CASSRSYSQSRYGYTF
TRBV5-4,once,CASSPGLAGETQYF
TRBV15,once,CATSPSGAYVNEQFF
TRBV2,NA,CASSEGSGGQPQHF
TRBV3-1/TRBV3-2,NA,CASSQDQGPWIHF
TRBV6-2/TRBV6-3,NA,CASSYSGGTLQETQYF
TRBV7-2,NA,CASSLVAFAGGSTDTQYF